These 32 T cell receptor beta chains were all obtained from the same sample, sequenced in a study of blood T cells in healthy people across ages. The authors ran a second PCR of 7 to 11 cycles using a sample-barcoded 5' primer and a J-beta primer mix. Via MiXCR, TCRdb re-called the 5' RACE reads, giving one row per CDR3 protein. The sample includes hundreds of thousands of distinct CDR3 sequences, roughly 60% of them seen just once. The sequencing input was blood. Source of these receptors: a young man in good health.

This clonotype was seen a handful of times. The chain recombines TRBV3-1 with TRBJ1-4; D gene ambiguous. This CDR3 contains 13 residues. Germline V gene sequence: CDR1 LGHDT, CDR2 YNNKEL (reference sequence). V was pared by 3 bases and J by 10 bases, with 12 bases between. The CDR3 DNA is TGTGCCAGCAGCCAGGTCCAGTACGGAAAACTGTTTTTT. Its translation: CASSQVQYGKLFF. The full variable domain, with the rest looked up from reference TRBV3-1 and TRBJ1-4, is DTAVSQTPKYLVTQMGNDKSIKCEQNLGHDTMYWYKQDSKKFLKIMFSYNNKELIINETVPNRFSPKSPDKAHLNLHINSLELGDSAVYFCASSQVQYGKLFFGSGTQLSVL.

The gene calls are TRBV13 and TRBJ1-2; perhaps TRBD1 as D (6 bases). There are 15 residues in the CDR3. V dropped 5 bases and J dropped 1 base, with 14 bases sitting between them. The V gene's germline CDR1 is PRHDT and CDR2 FYEKMQ (reference sequence). The CDR3 here is CASSTKDSLNYGYTF. DNA for the CDR3: TGTGCCAGCAGCACCAAGGACAGTCTTAACTATGGCTACACCTTC.

The sample holds a few counts of this clonotype. This sequence joins TRBV6-1 and TRBJ1-1; D unresolved. This CDR3 has 15 amino acids. Germline V gene data show CDR1 as MNHNS and CDR2 as SASEGT. The V end was cut by 0 bases, the J end by 0 bases, with 8 bases between. For the CDR3, the DNA is TGTGCCAGCAGTGAAGCCCGACGGATGAACACTGAAGCTTTCTTT. As protein: CASSEARRMNTEAFF.

This clonotype has just a few counts. The CDR3 DNA sequence: TGTGCCAGCATAAACCGGGGTAAGACTGAAGCTTTCTTT. This sequence encodes CASINRGKTEAFF. The chain is built from TRBV6-5 and TRBJ1-1, with D uncertain. The germline V gene has CDR1 MNHEY and CDR2 SVGAGI. V was pared by 7 bases and J by 5 bases, with 14 bases between. The CDR3 sequence is 13 residues long.

This chain joins TRBV9 and TRBJ2-1; D remains ambiguous. The J call may be incorrect, as the DNA end agrees better with TRBJ2-7. Per germline, CDR1 SGDLS and CDR2 YYNGEE. CDR3 length equals 14 residues. CDR3 sequence reads: CASSLLDGYNEQYF. The CDR3 coding sequence is TGTGCCAGCAGCTTATTGGACGGATACAATGAGCAGTACTTC.

This sequence joins TRBV6-1 and TRBJ1-1; D is perhaps TRBD1 (6 bases). Germline lookup yields CDR1 MNHNS and CDR2 SASEGT. CDR3 size: 15 residues. The V and J ends lost 7 bases and 4 bases respectively, with 19 bases between them. The CDR3 is CASNKLQGGGTEAFF. CDR3 DNA: TGTGCCAGCAATAAATTACAGGGCGGGGGCACTGAAGCTTTCTTT.

The chain has TRBV9 and TRBJ2-1, with 8 positions matching TRBD1. The CDR3 is 15 amino acids. Trimming cost V 0 bases and J 5 bases; bases outside gene matches: 4. Germline V gene sequence: CDR1 SGDLS, CDR2 YYNGEE. Written as DNA, the CDR3 is TGTGCCAGCAGCGTAGGACAGGGGTGGAACAATGAGCAGTTCTTC. Protein sequence: CASSVGQGWNNEQFF.

This chain uses TRBV27 with TRBJ2-7; D might be TRBD1 (5 bases). CDR3 length: 15 amino acids. The germline V gene encodes CDR1 MNHEY and CDR2 SMNVEV (reference sequence). V was trimmed by 2 bases and J by 3 bases, leaving 14 bases between them. CDR3 sequence: CASSLAPVTVYEQYF. CDR3 coding DNA: TGTGCCAGCAGTTTAGCCCCCGTGACAGTCTACGAGCAGTACTTC.

This clonotype has just a few counts. The chain has TRBV29-1 and TRBJ2-1, with no clear D. This CDR3 is 13 amino acids long. Trimming removed 5 bases from V and 0 bases from J, with 8 bases in between. Germline V gene sequence: CDR1 SQVTM, CDR2 ANQGSEA. The CDR3 sequence: CSVFLGSYNEQFF. The DNA of the CDR3 is TGCAGCGTTTTTTTGGGCTCCTACAATGAGCAGTTCTTC.

The chain carries TRBV4-3 and TRBJ1-2; 9 nucleotides agree with TRBD1. V dropped 0 bases and J dropped 5; count of bases not matched to a gene: 10. This CDR3 is 17 amino acids long. Germline lookup yields CDR1 LGHNA and CDR2 YSLEER. CDR3 residues: CASSQDWGSGTGYGYTF. The CDR3 coding sequence is TGCGCCAGCAGCCAAGATTGGGGATCCGGGACAGGGTATGGCTACACCTTC.

This clonotype has a handful of counts. The rearrangement links TRBV7-2 to TRBJ2-7; D gene unclear. This CDR3 is built from 13 residues. Trimming cost V 5 bases and J 7 bases, with 15 bases left between them. Germline CDR1 SGHTA, CDR2 FQGNSA. As DNA, the CDR3 is TGTGCCAGCAGCGCAGGAACAGCGCGGGAGCAGTACTTC. This codes for CASSAGTAREQYF.

The rearrangement joins TRBV5-4 to TRBJ2-3, with D perhaps given as TRBD1 or TRBD2 (5 bases each). Trimming removed 4 bases from V and 3 bases from J, with 18 bases in between. Germline CDR1 SGHNT, CDR2 YYREEE (reference sequence). This CDR3 comprises 16 residues. The CDR3 DNA reads TGTGCCAGCAGCCCCCTTGAGGGGTTAAAGACAGATACGCAGTATTTT. This gives the protein CASSPLEGLKTDTQYF.

V is TRBV6-5 and J is TRBJ1-2; D gene uncertain. V was shortened by 0 bases and J by 2 bases, with 4 bases between the two germline ends. Germline V gene data show CDR1 as MNHEY and CDR2 as SVGAGI. This CDR3 has 13 residues. The CDR3 is CASSYSMNYGYTF. For the CDR3, the DNA is TGTGCCAGCAGTTACTCGATGAACTATGGCTACACCTTC.

This clonotype was counted between two and nine times. The V gene is TRBV7-8, the J gene TRBJ2-6, with TRBD1 matching over 10 bases. J gave up 1 base and V 3 bases, and 3 bases lay outside the gene matches. This CDR3 region has 17 residues. Germline V CDR1 and CDR2: SGHVS, FQNEAQ. CDR3 loop: CASSFRDRGSGANVLTF. In nucleotides, the CDR3 is TGTGCCAGCAGCTTCCGGGACAGGGGTTCTGGGGCCAACGTCCTGACTTTC.

The chain couples TRBV9 to TRBJ2-7, with D hard to call. Trimming left V 0 bases short and J 2 bases short, with 12 bases between. CDR3 size: 15 residues. The germline V gene encodes CDR1 SGDLS and CDR2 YYNGEE. In nucleotides, the CDR3 is TGTGCCAGCAGCGTAGCCGGTGGCAGCCCCTACGAGCAGTACTTC. Translated: CASSVAGGSPYEQYF.

A word on this clonotype: Just one base apart from a much larger clone, this may be a read error. The J gene is TRBJ2-1, the V gene TRBV29-1; D may be TRBD1 or TRBD2 (5 bases each). Trimming took 7 bases from V and 8 from J, leaving 21 bases between them. The germline V gene has CDR1 SQVTM and CDR2 ANQGSEA. CDR3 length: 14 amino acids. The CDR3 loop is CSADRRQGRDEQFF. The CDR3 DNA is TGCAGCGCTGATAGGCGCCAGGGACGGGATGAGCAGTTCTTC.

The chain links TRBV29-1 to TRBJ1-1, with D perhaps TRBD1 (5 bases). CDR1 and CDR2 (germline): SQVTM, ANQGSEA. V dropped 7 bases and J dropped 0 bases, with 12 bases sitting between them. The CDR3 contains 13 residues. The CDR3 here is CSAGTVMNTEAFF. The DNA of the CDR3 is TGCAGCGCCGGGACGGTAATGAACACTGAAGCTTTCTTT.

This sequence joins TRBV6-6 and TRBJ1-1; D ambiguous. CDR1 is MNHNY and CDR2 is SVGAGI in the germline V gene (reference sequence). V was clipped by 3 bases and J by 9 bases, with 17 bases between them. CDR3 length equals 14 residues. This CDR3 reads CASSYLGEQTKAFF. The DNA for the CDR3 is TGTGCCAGCAGTTATCTAGGCGAACAGACCAAAGCTTTCTTT.

The rearrangement links TRBV27 to TRBJ1-1; TRBD1 is a possible D gene (6 bases). The V and J ends lost 3 bases and 6 bases respectively, with 14 bases between them. The CDR3 spans 14 residues. CDR1 is MNHEY and CDR2 is SMNVEV in the germline V gene (reference sequence). CDR3 nucleotides: TGTGCCAGCAGTTTCACAGGGAGGAGGGCTGAAGCTTTCTTT. Its protein is CASSFTGRRAEAFF.

Written as DNA, the CDR3 is TGTGCCAGCAGCTTAACGGTCAACTCTGGGGCCAACGTCCTGACTTTC. Translating it yields CASSLTVNSGANVLTF. The genes are TRBV7-3 and TRBJ2-6; the D is unclear. V lost 0 bases and J 0 bases, leaving 6 bases between the germline ends. Germline CDR1 and CDR2: SGHTA and FQGTGA. The CDR3 is made up of 16 amino acids.

The V and J genes are TRBV11-2 and TRBJ1-1; D remains ambiguous. V was shortened by 7 bases and J by 4 bases, with 7 bases between the two germline ends. Germline V gene data show CDR1 as SGHAT and CDR2 as FQNNGV. The length of the CDR3 is 11 residues. CDR3 loop: CASTAVTEAFF. The CDR3 bases are TGTGCCAGCACCGCCGTCACTGAAGCTTTCTTT.

The J gene is TRBJ2-7, the V gene TRBV20-1, with TRBD1 matching 7 bases. Germline loops: CDR1 DFQATT, CDR2 SNEGSKA (reference sequence). V was pared by 5 bases and J by 6 bases, with 13 bases of the junction left unmatched. CDR3 length equals 14 residues. The CDR3 DNA reads TGCAGTGCTGGGCAGGGACAGAAGGGATCCGAGCAGTACTTC. It yields the protein CSAGQGQKGSEQYF.

This chain connects TRBV15 to TRBJ1-4; D gene uncertain. Trimming took off 3 bases at V and 6 bases at J, with 14 bases between the two ends. The CDR3 is 15 amino acids. From germline, CDR1 is LNHNV and CDR2 YYDKDF (reference sequence). The CDR3 nucleotides read TGTGCCACCAGCAGGGACCGAACACTGGATGAAAAACTGTTTTTT. It translates to CATSRDRTLDEKLFF.

This chain uses TRBV4-2 with TRBJ1-1; no clear D gene. Trimming pared 0 bases from V and 1 base from J, leaving 9 bases between. The CDR3 extends over 15 amino acids. Germline CDR1 LGHNA, CDR2 YNFKEQ. The CDR3 protein is CASSQETQTNTEAFF. The CDR3 DNA sequence: TGTGCCAGCAGCCAAGAAACTCAGACGAACACTGAAGCTTTCTTT.

This clonotype was seen more than once but under ten times. This chain links TRBV24-1 with TRBJ2-7; possible D gene TRBD1, 5 bases. V lost 2 bases and J lost 2, with 6 bases in between. The CDR3 sequence is 13 residues long. CDR1 is KGHDR, CDR2 SFDVKD, per germline. DNA for the CDR3: TGTGCCACCAGTGATTCAGGGACCTACGAGCAGTACTTC. This translates into CATSDSGTYEQYF.

The chain couples TRBV7-2 to TRBJ2-1, with 9 nucleotides matching TRBD2. Looked up from germline, CDR1 is SGHTA and CDR2 is FQGNSA. The V and J ends lost 1 base and 2 bases, in that order; junction bases with no gene match: 6. This CDR3 has 17 amino acids. CDR3 region: CASSLVTSGWAYNEQFF. The DNA of the CDR3 is TGTGCCAGCAGCTTAGTTACTAGCGGGTGGGCCTACAATGAGCAGTTCTTC.

This clonotype turned up a few times. This chain connects TRBV15 to TRBJ1-1, with D hard to call. Between the trimmed V and J ends, which lost 0 bases and 2 bases, there was a span of 7 bases. CDR1 is LNHNV and CDR2 is YYDKDF in the germline V gene (reference sequence). This CDR3 region has 14 residues. CDR3 residues: CATSRDGENTEAFF. The CDR3 DNA sequence: TGTGCCACCAGCAGAGACGGGGAAAACACTGAAGCTTTCTTT.

This clonotype was counted between two and nine times. The rearrangement joins TRBV10-3 to TRBJ2-3, with a weak D call TRBD2 (6 bases). Germline-derived CDR1 and CDR2 are ENHRY and SYGVKD. Trimming shortened V by 8 bases and J by 5 bases, and 14 bases separated the two germline ends. This CDR3 is built from 13 residues. CDR3 DNA: TGTGCCATCTCGGGGCGGGAAGGAGATACGCAGTATTTT. Encoded protein: CAISGREGDTQYF.

V is TRBV29-1 and J is TRBJ2-4; D perhaps matches TRBD1 (5 bases). The last part of the DNA fits TRBJ2-7 better; the J call may be wrong. The CDR3 contains 13 residues. Germline loops: CDR1 SQVTM, CDR2 ANQGSEA. This CDR3 is CSVYVRGPYEQYF. Written as DNA, the CDR3 is TGCAGCGTTTATGTAAGGGGTCCCTACGAGCAGTACTTC.

CDR3 nucleotide sequence: TGTGCCAGCAGCTACCTACTCTACAATGAGCAGTTCTTC. Its protein is CASSYLLYNEQFF. This chain joins TRBV6-2 or TRBV6-3 and TRBJ2-1; D not certain. The germline V gene has CDR1 MNHEY and CDR2 SVGEGT. The V and J ends lost 6 bases and 3 bases respectively, with 9 bases between them. The CDR3 length is 13 residues.

CDR3 coding DNA: TGTGCCAGCAGTGATTCTCGAGTCCGGACCCAGTACTTC. Protein sequence: CASSDSRVRTQYF. This rearrangement joins TRBV6-1 to TRBJ2-5; D gene uncertain. CDR1 and CDR2 from the germline V gene are MNHNS and SASEGT. The V and J ends lost 3 bases and 7 bases respectively, with 12 bases between them. The CDR3 has 13 residues.

The chain uses TRBV20-1 and TRBJ1-2; D is uncertain. CDR3 size: 15 residues. Germline CDR1 DFQATT, CDR2 SNEGSKA (reference sequence). Trimming stripped 1 base from V and 6 bases from J, with 18 bases between. CDR3 coding DNA: TGCAGTGCTAGAGGGTACCTTGGGCTCGAAAATGGCTACACCTTC. Translation gives CSARGYLGLENGYTF.